The clone carrying this T cell receptor beta chain has at least ten counts. The sample belongs to a study of patients and donors after allogeneic stem cell transplantation. There are 16 residues in the CDR3. Between the trimmed V and J ends, which lost 1 base and 0 bases, there was a span of 13 bases. Germline V lookup: CDR1 SGHRS, CDR2 YFSETQ. TCRdb ran MiXCR on the RT-PCR reads and lists one entry per CDR3 protein. The table shows 15,000 or so distinct CDR3 sequences, with 27% occurring only once. Sequenced input: blood, either unsorted or a sorted T cell fraction (not recorded which). The origin of this receptor is a human donor who was either an allogeneic HSCT recipient or a stem cell or donor lymphocyte infusion donor (not recorded which). It is not recorded whose cells these are; they may come from a transplant donor. The rearrangement links TRBV5-1 to TRBJ1-1; tentative D call: TRBD1 (5 bases). The CDR3 spells CASSLSVGGVNTEAFF. The CDR3 DNA reads as TGCGCCAGCAGCTTGTCGGTTGGAGGGGTGAACACTGAAGCTTTCTTT.